These 5 T cell receptor beta chains were all obtained from the same sample, sequenced in a study of radiotherapy plus CTLA-4 blockade in lung cancer. Measured with immunoSEQ multiplex PCR; TCRdb has only the in-frame clones, and not every one. Of tens of thousands of clones listed, roughly 72% were seen once; the top ten hold about a tenth. The source material was peripheral blood, sampled from a patient treated with radiotherapy plus ipilimumab. The receptor set was obtained from a human donor with non-small cell lung cancer who had stable disease on radiotherapy plus ipilimumab.

The genes are TRBV30 and TRBJ1-2; 8 nucleotides align to TRBD1. The CDR3 extends over 14 amino acids. V dropped 2 bases and J dropped 4; count of bases not matched to a gene: 6. The V gene's germline CDR1 is GTSNPN and CDR2 SVGIG (reference sequence). The CDR3 sequence: CAWSPGQGFYGYTF. CDR3 bases: TGTGCCTGGAGTCCAGGACAGGGTTTCTATGGCTACACCTTC.

Here the CDR3 DNA reads TGCGCCAGCAGCTTGGAAGGCGGGGGATACAATGAGCAGTTCTTC. Protein product: CASSLEGGGYNEQFF. The chain carries TRBV5-1 and TRBJ2-1, with 7 bases fitting TRBD2. From germline, CDR1 is SGHRS and CDR2 YFSETQ. The CDR3 is 15 residues long. With 0 bases clipped from V and 4 bases from J, the junction kept 4 bases outside the gene matches.

The V call is TRBV9, the J call TRBJ2-2; TRBD1 matches 8 bases. The V segment lost 3 bases and the J segment 1 base; nucleotides outside the gene matches: 5. From germline, CDR1 is SGDLS and CDR2 YYNGEE. This CDR3 comprises 16 residues. The CDR3 spells CASSADRGLNTGELFF. As DNA, the CDR3 is TGTGCCAGCAGCGCCGACAGGGGACTGAACACCGGGGAGCTGTTTTTT.

This clone has a handful of counts. The V call is TRBV2, the J call TRBJ2-7; 7 bases are shared with TRBD1. After removal of 6 bases from V and 2 bases from J, the junction contained 4 bases not matched to a gene. The CDR3 runs to 13 residues. Germline CDR1 SNHLY, CDR2 FYNNEI. CDR3 sequence reads: CASSRTGPYEQYF. In nucleotides, the CDR3 is TGTGCCAGCAGCAGGACAGGACCCTACGAGCAGTACTTC.

Remarks on this clone: A read error may account for a junction end that differs from germline. The gene calls are TRBV5-1 and TRBJ2-1, with a possible D match to TRBD2 (6 bases). The CDR3 covers 14 residues. Germline CDR1 SGHRS, CDR2 YFSETQ. The CDR3 sequence is CASSLVGGGNGQFF. The CDR3 nucleotides read TGCGCCAGCAGCTTGGTGGGGGGTGGCAATGGGCAGTTCTTC. Full variable domain (outside the CDR3, taken from reference TRBV5-1 and TRBJ2-1): KAGVTQTPRYLIKTRGQQVTLSCSPISGHRSVSWYQQTPGQGLQFLFEYFSETQRNKGNFPGRFSGRQFSNSRSEMNVSTLELGDSALYLCASSLVGGGNGQFFGPGTRLTVL.